This paragraph covers one T cell receptor (beta chain) sequence. These data are taken from a study of T cell changes during pregnancy in multiple sclerosis. Assay used: immunoSEQ multiplex PCR; TCRdb lists only in-frame clones, some missing. The sample holds some 41,000 clones, almost 95% seen once. CDR3 size: 14 residues. V was cut by 1 base and J by 10 bases, with 16 bases left in between. Germline V gene lookup returns CDR1 PRHDT and CDR2 FYEKMQ (reference sequence). The sequenced sample was CD8+ T cells from peripheral blood mononuclear cells, obtained in the third trimester of pregnancy. The source of this sequence is a female donor with multiple sclerosis, enrolled in a pregnancy study. V usage is TRBV13 and J usage is TRBJ1-1; D might be TRBD1 (5 bases). The CDR3 region is CASSLVAGPLAAFF. CDR3 nucleotide sequence: TGTGCCAGCAGCTTAGTAGCAGGGCCTCTGGCAGCTTTCTTT.